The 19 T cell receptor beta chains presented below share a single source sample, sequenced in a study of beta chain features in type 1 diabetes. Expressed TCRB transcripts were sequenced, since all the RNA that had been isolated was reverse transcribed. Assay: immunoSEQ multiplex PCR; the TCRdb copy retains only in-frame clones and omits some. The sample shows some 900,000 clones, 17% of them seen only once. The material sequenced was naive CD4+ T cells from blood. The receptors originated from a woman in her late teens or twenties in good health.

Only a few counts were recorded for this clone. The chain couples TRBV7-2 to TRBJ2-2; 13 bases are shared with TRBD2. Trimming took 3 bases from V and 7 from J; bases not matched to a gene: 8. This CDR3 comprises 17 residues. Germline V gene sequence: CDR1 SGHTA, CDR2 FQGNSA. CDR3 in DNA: TGTGCCAGCAGCTTTTGGACTAGCGGGAGATTGGTCGGGGAGCTGTTTTTT. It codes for CASSFWTSGRLVGELFF. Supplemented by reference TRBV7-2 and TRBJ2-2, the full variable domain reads GAGVSQSPSNKVTEKGKDVELRCDPISGHTALYWYRQSLGQGLEFLIYFQGNSAPDKSGLPSDRFSAERTGGSVSTLTIQRTQQEDSAVYLCASSFWTSGRLVGELFFGEGSRLTVL.

The CDR3 sequence is CASSLFQGWYEQYF. As DNA, the CDR3 is TGTGCCAGCAGTTTGTTTCAGGGATGGTACGAGCAGTACTTC. The V gene is TRBV2, the J gene TRBJ2-7; D might be TRBD1 (5 bases). V lost 5 bases to trimming and J lost 4 bases, with 15 bases between them. Germline V CDR1 and CDR2: SNHLY, FYNNEI. This CDR3 contains 14 residues.

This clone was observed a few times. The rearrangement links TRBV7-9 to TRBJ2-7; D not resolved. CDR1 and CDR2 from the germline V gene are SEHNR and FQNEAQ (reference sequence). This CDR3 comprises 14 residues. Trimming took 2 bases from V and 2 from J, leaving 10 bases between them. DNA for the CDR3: TGTGCCAGCAGCTTAAAAACTACCACCTACGAGCAGTACTTC. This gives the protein CASSLKTTTYEQYF.

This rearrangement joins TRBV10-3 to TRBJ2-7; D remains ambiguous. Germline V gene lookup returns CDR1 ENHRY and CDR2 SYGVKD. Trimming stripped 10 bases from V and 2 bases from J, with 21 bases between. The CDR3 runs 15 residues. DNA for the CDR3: TGTGCCACCAAATTCCGGCAGGTACAAACCTACGAGCAGTACTTC. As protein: CATKFRQVQTYEQYF.

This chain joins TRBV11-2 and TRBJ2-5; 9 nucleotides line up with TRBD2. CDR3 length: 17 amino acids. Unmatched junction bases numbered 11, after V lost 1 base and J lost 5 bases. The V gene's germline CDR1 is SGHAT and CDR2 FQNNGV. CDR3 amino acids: CASSLGVLAGRGETQYF. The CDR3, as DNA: TGTGCCAGCAGCTTAGGTGTCCTAGCGGGACGCGGGGAGACCCAGTACTTC.

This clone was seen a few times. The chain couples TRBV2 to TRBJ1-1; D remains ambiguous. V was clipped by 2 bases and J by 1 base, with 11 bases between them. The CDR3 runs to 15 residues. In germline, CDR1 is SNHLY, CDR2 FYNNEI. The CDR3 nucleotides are TGTGCCAGCAGTGAAAGGTTATTGGCGAACACTGAAGCTTTCTTT. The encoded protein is CASSERLLANTEAFF.

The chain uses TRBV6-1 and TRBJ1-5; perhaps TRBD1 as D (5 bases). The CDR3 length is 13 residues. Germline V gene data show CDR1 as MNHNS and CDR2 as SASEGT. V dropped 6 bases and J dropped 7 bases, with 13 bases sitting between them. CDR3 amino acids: CASSIGGRQPQHF. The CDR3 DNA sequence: TGTGCCAGCAGCATCGGGGGACGGCAGCCCCAGCATTTT.

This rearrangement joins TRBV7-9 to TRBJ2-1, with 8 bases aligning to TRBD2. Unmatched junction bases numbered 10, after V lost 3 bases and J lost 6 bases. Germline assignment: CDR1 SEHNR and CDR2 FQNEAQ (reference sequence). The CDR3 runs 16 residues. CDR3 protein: CASSFPGLATSNEQFF. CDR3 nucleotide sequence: TGTGCCAGCAGCTTCCCTGGACTAGCTACGAGCAATGAGCAGTTCTTC.

This CDR3 reads CASSESLAGGGEQYF. CDR3 bases: TGTGCCAGCAGTGAATCGCTAGCGGGAGGGGGCGAGCAGTACTTC. The chain recombines TRBV25-1 with TRBJ2-7; TRBD2 matches at 12 bases. V was pared by 1 base and J by 6 bases, with 4 bases of the junction left unmatched. Germline CDR1 is MGHDK and CDR2 is SYGVNS. The CDR3 contains 15 residues.

CDR3 sequence reads: CASSLAAGGRTEQFF. In DNA form, the CDR3 reads TGTGCCAGCAGCTTAGCGGCGGGGGGGCGGACTGAGCAGTTCTTC. The V and J genes are TRBV7-2 and TRBJ2-1; 9 bases match TRBD2. Germline values: CDR1 SGHTA, CDR2 FQGNSA. The CDR3 totals 15 residues. V was clipped by 0 bases and J by 9 bases; unmatched bases: 6.

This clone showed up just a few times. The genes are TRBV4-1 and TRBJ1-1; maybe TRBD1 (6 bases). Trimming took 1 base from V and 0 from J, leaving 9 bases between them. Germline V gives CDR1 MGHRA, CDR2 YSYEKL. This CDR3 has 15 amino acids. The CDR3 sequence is CASSQGGQMNTEAFF. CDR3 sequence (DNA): TGCGCCAGCAGCCAAGGAGGACAGATGAACACTGAAGCTTTCTTT.

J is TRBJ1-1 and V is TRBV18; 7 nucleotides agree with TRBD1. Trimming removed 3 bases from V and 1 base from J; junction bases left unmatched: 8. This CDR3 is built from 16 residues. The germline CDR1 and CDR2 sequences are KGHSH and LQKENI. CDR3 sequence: CASSPRQGWGNTEAFF. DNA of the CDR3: TGTGCCAGCTCACCCCGACAGGGTTGGGGGAACACTGAAGCTTTCTTT.

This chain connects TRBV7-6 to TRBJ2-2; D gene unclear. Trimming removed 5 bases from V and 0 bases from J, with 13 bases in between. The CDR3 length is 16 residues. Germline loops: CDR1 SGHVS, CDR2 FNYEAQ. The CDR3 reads CASSPRRDANTGELFF. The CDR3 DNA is TGTGCCAGCAGCCCCCGCCGAGACGCGAACACCGGGGAGCTGTTTTTT.

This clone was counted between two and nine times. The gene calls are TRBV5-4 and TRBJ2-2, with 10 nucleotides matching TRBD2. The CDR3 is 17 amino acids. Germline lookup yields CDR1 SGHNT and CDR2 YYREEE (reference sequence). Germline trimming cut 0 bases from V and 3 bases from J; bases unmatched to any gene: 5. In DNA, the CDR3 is TGTGCCAGCAGCTTGGCTAGCGGGAGAGACTACACCGGGGAGCTGTTTTTT. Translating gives CASSLASGRDYTGELFF. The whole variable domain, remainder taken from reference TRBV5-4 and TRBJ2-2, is ETGVTQSPTHLIKTRGQQVTLRCSSQSGHNTVSWYQQALGQGPQFIFQYYREEENGRGNFPPRFSGLQFPNYSSELNVNALELDDSALYLCASSLASGRDYTGELFFGEGSRLTVL.

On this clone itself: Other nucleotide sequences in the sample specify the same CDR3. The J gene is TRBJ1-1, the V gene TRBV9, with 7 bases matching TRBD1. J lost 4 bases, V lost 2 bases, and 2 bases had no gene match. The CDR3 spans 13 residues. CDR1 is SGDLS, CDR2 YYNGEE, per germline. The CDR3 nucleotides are TGTGCCAGCAGCGTCGACAGGGTCACTGAAGCTTTCTTT. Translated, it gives CASSVDRVTEAFF.

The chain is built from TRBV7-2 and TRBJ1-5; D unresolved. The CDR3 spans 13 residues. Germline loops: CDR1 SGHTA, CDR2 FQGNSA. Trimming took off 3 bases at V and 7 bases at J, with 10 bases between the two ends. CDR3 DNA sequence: TGTGCCAGCAGCTTGGGCGATGGACAGCCCCAGCATTTT. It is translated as CASSLGDGQPQHF. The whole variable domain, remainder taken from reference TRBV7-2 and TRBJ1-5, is GAGVSQSPSNKVTEKGKDVELRCDPISGHTALYWYRQSLGQGLEFLIYFQGNSAPDKSGLPSDRFSAERTGGSVSTLTIQRTQQEDSAVYLCASSLGDGQPQHFGDGTRLSIL.

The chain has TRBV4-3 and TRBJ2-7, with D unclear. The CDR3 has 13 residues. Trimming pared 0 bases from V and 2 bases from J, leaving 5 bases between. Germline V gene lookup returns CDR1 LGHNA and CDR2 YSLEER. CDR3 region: CASSQDTPYEQYF. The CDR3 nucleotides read TGCGCCAGCAGCCAAGATACTCCCTACGAGCAGTACTTC.

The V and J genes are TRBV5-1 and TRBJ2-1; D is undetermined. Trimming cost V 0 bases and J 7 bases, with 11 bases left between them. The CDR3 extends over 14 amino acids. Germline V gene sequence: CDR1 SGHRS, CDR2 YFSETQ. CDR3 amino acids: CASSLGYRVNEQFF. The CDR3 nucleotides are TGCGCCAGCAGCTTGGGGTATCGGGTAAATGAGCAGTTCTTC.

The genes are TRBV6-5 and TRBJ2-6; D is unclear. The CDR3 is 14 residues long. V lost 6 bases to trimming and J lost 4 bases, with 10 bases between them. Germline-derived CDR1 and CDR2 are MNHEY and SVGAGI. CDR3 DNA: TGTGCCAGCAGAAGTTGGAAAGGGGCCAACGTCCTGACTTTC. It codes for CASRSWKGANVLTF.